What follows are 22 T cell receptor beta chains derived from one specimen sequenced in a study of blood T cell repertoires in COVID-19 (dated by TCRdb to about 2020). The library was obtained by the immunoSEQ multiplex PCR assay. The immuneACCESS repertoire file appears here via TCRdb, limited to in-frame rearrangements. These files lack a portion of the clones; in checked studies, under half of the deficit traces to unresolved V genes, and the cause of the others is not known. For this sample the table gives 150,000 to 200,000 clones, of which roughly nine tenths were detected only once. About 2.1% of the sample is taken by the ten largest. Sequencing input: peripheral blood. The receptors derive from a man between 18 and 35 years old who had recovered from COVID-19.

This clone has a handful of counts. The rearrangement links TRBV5-4 to TRBJ2-1, with no clear D. V was trimmed by 4 bases and J by 0 bases, leaving 11 bases between them. The germline V gene has CDR1 SGHNT and CDR2 YYREEE (reference sequence). The CDR3 extends over 15 amino acids. The DNA for the CDR3 is TGTGCCAGCAGCGCACGTAGGAGCTCCTACAATGAGCAGTTCTTC. Translated, it gives CASSARRSSYNEQFF.

The rearrangement joins TRBV5-1 to TRBJ2-1; 7 nucleotides line up with TRBD2. The CDR3 has 13 amino acids. J gave up 4 bases and V 6 bases, and 4 bases lay outside the gene matches. The germline V gene has CDR1 SGHRS and CDR2 YFSETQ. The CDR3 reads CASTQAGYNEQFF. The CDR3 bases are TGCGCCAGCACCCAAGCGGGGTACAATGAGCAGTTCTTC.

This chain links TRBV24-1 with TRBJ2-2; no definite D call. V was trimmed by 2 bases and J by 1 base, leaving 10 bases between them. Germline loops: CDR1 KGHDR, CDR2 SFDVKD. CDR3 size: 16 residues. CDR3 in amino acids: CATSDSSNMNTGELFF. In DNA form, the CDR3 reads TGTGCCACCAGTGATTCCTCCAACATGAACACCGGGGAGCTGTTTTTT.

The V call is TRBV28, the J call TRBJ2-7; 9 bases agree with TRBD1. With V trimmed by 7 bases and J by 4 bases, 11 bases remained unmatched. Germline V gene lookup returns CDR1 MDHEN and CDR2 SYDVKM. This CDR3 spans 15 amino acids. CDR3 loop: CASTPAGTGLYEQYF. Here the CDR3 DNA reads TGTGCCAGCACCCCGGCGGGGACAGGGCTTTACGAGCAGTACTTC.

V and J are TRBV2 and TRBJ2-7; 9 bases are a match to TRBD2. The CDR3 is made up of 15 amino acids. Per the germline V gene, CDR1 is SNHLY and CDR2 is FYNNEI. V was clipped by 3 bases and J by 5 bases; unmatched bases: 8. The CDR3 is CASSDSGLAGNEQYF. For the CDR3, the DNA is TGTGCCAGCAGTGACTCGGGTCTAGCGGGAAACGAGCAGTACTTC.

This chain links TRBV7-2 with TRBJ2-1; the D gene is possibly TRBD2 (5 bases). From germline, CDR1 is SGHTA and CDR2 FQGNSA. This CDR3 comprises 15 residues. V lost 1 base, J lost 9 bases, and 16 bases lay in between. The CDR3 here is CASSLVQPPSGEQFF. As DNA, the CDR3 is TGTGCCAGCAGCTTAGTCCAGCCTCCCAGCGGTGAGCAGTTCTTC.

The V call is TRBV18, the J call TRBJ1-2; D perhaps matches TRBD1 (5 bases). Germline-derived CDR1 and CDR2 are KGHSH and LQKENI. The CDR3 is made up of 14 amino acids. Trimming left V 0 bases short and J 8 bases short, with 13 bases between. The CDR3 region is CASSPPGVVEGYTF. As DNA, the CDR3 is TGTGCCAGCTCACCACCAGGGGTTGTAGAAGGCTACACCTTC.

This rearrangement joins TRBV5-1 to TRBJ2-1, with D unclear. The CDR3 is 15 amino acids. V dropped 2 bases and J dropped 7 bases, with 16 bases sitting between them. CDR1 is SGHRS, CDR2 YFSETQ, per germline. CDR3 bases: TGCGCCAGCAGCTTTGGCGGTAACTTGTATAATGAGCAGTTCTTC. This sequence encodes CASSFGGNLYNEQFF.

The V call is TRBV30, the J call TRBJ1-2, with TRBD1 matching 8 bases. The V gene end was trimmed by 0 bases and the J gene end by 8 bases; junction bases not matched to a gene: 8. Germline CDR1 reads GTSNPN; CDR2 reads SVGIG (reference sequence). The CDR3 has 14 amino acids. CDR3 sequence: CAWSVGQGSYGYTF. The CDR3 DNA sequence: TGTGCCTGGAGTGTAGGACAGGGAAGTTACGGCTACACCTTC.

V and J are TRBV5-4 and TRBJ2-7, with 7 positions matching TRBD1. Germline V gene sequence: CDR1 SGHNT, CDR2 YYREEE (reference sequence). V dropped 5 bases and J dropped 9; count of bases not matched to a gene: 11. The CDR3 extends over 13 amino acids. The CDR3 bases are TGTGCCAGCAGTCTACAGGGGACCCCCGGGCAGTACTTC. Translation gives CASSLQGTPGQYF.

The DNA for the CDR3 is TGCGCCAGCAGCCTAGAACCGGGGGCTGAAGCTTTCTTT. It specifies CASSLEPGAEAFF. The chain couples TRBV5-1 to TRBJ1-1; D is perhaps TRBD1 (5 bases). The CDR3 runs 13 residues. Germline-derived CDR1 and CDR2 are SGHRS and YFSETQ. V lost 4 bases to trimming and J lost 6 bases, with 13 bases between them.

The sample holds one count of this clone. The chain couples TRBV5-5 to TRBJ1-5; D remains unclear. The CDR3 has 13 amino acids. Germline V gene data show CDR1 as SGHKS and CDR2 as YYEKEE (reference sequence). V lost 0 bases and J 6 bases, leaving 7 bases between the germline ends. CDR3 in amino acids: CASSLGAVQPQHF. As DNA, the CDR3 is TGTGCCAGCAGCTTGGGGGCTGTTCAGCCCCAGCATTTT.

This clone showed up just once. The genes are TRBV2 and TRBJ1-5, with 11 bases identical to TRBD1. The ends lost 1 base at V and 6 bases at J; junction bases unmatched: 8. The CDR3 extends over 17 amino acids. From germline, CDR1 is SNHLY and CDR2 FYNNEI. The CDR3 loop is CASSEVWGTGGTQPQHF. In DNA, the CDR3 is TGTGCCAGCAGTGAAGTTTGGGGGACAGGGGGGACTCAGCCCCAGCATTTT.

The chain carries TRBV28 and TRBJ1-4; D is unresolved. This CDR3 spans 18 amino acids. Germline CDR1 MDHEN, CDR2 SYDVKM. V was pared by 3 bases and J by 0 bases, with 17 bases between. This chain's CDR3 is CASSLVPTVHATNEKLFF. CDR3 DNA sequence: TGTGCCAGCAGTTTGGTCCCCACAGTGCATGCAACTAATGAAAAACTGTTTTTT.

The chain recombines TRBV6-6 with TRBJ2-3, with D tentatively TRBD2 (6 bases). CDR1 is MNHNY and CDR2 is SVGAGI in the germline V gene (reference sequence). There are 14 residues in the CDR3. V was clipped by 4 bases and J by 5 bases, with 13 bases between them. The CDR3 loop is CASSFGTGGDTQYF. DNA for the CDR3: TGTGCCAGCAGTTTCGGGACTGGGGGAGATACGCAGTATTTT.

The gene calls are TRBV7-2 and TRBJ1-5; the D is unclear. From germline, CDR1 is SGHTA and CDR2 FQGNSA. This CDR3 is built from 14 residues. The V and J ends lost 1 base and 0 bases respectively, with 4 bases between them. CDR3 region: CASSLGYSNQPQHF. DNA for the CDR3: TGTGCCAGCAGCTTAGGTTATAGCAATCAGCCCCAGCATTTT. Supplemented by reference TRBV7-2 and TRBJ1-5, the full variable domain reads GAGVSQSPSNKVTEKGKDVELRCDPISGHTALYWYRQSLGQGLEFLIYFQGNSAPDKSGLPSDRFSAERTGGSVSTLTIQRTQQEDSAVYLCASSLGYSNQPQHFGDGTRLSIL.

The count of this clone is one. The genes are TRBV5-4 and TRBJ1-1, with D hard to call. The CDR3 length is 17 residues. Trimming removed 2 bases at V and 0 bases at J, with 17 bases between. Germline CDR1 SGHNT, CDR2 YYREEE (reference sequence). The CDR3 DNA is TGTGCCAGCAGCTTCGGGGAGCTGCCCCCGATGAACACTGAAGCTTTCTTT. Its protein product is CASSFGELPPMNTEAFF.

This chain joins TRBV7-6 and TRBJ2-2, with D perhaps matching TRBD2 (5 bases). CDR3 length: 16 residues. Trimming cost V 2 bases and J 3 bases, with 13 bases left between them. Germline V lookup: CDR1 SGHVS, CDR2 FNYEAQ. The CDR3 loop is CASSLLLATDTGELFF. The CDR3 coding sequence is TGTGCCAGCAGCTTACTTCTAGCCACCGACACCGGGGAGCTGTTTTTT. The complete variable domain, with remaining parts taken from reference TRBV7-6 and TRBJ2-2, reads GAGVSQSPRYKVTKRGQDVALRCDPISGHVSLYWYRQALGQGPEFLTYFNYEAQQDKSGLPNDRFSAERPEGSISTLTIQRTEQRDSAMYRCASSLLLATDTGELFFGEGSRLTVL.

The V gene is TRBV6-2 or TRBV6-3, the J gene TRBJ2-3, with 9 bases identical to TRBD2. CDR3 length: 16 amino acids. Looked up from germline, CDR1 is MNHEY and CDR2 is SVGEGT. V shed 0 bases and J 2 bases; nucleotides not matched to a gene: 3. Here the CDR3 DNA reads TGTGCCAGCAGTTACTCGAGCGGGAGGATCACAGATACGCAGTATTTT. It encodes CASSYSSGRITDTQYF.

The rearrangement joins TRBV6-2 or TRBV6-3 to TRBJ2-7; 7 bases are a match to TRBD2. CDR3 size: 14 residues. Germline lookup yields CDR1 MNHEY and CDR2 SVGEGT. The V gene end was trimmed by 2 bases and the J gene end by 2 bases; junction bases not matched to a gene: 3. The CDR3 DNA reads as TGTGCCAGCAGTTACGTTGCGGGAGCCTACGAGCAGTACTTC. Its translation is CASSYVAGAYEQYF.

This clone has only one observation. V is TRBV5-6 and J is TRBJ2-5; the match to TRBD1 covers 8 bases. The germline CDR1 and CDR2 sequences are SGHDT and YYEEEE. V lost 2 bases, J lost 4 bases, and 10 bases stayed unmatched. The CDR3 extends over 16 amino acids. CDR3 loop: CASSFPETGVGETQYF. DNA for the CDR3: TGTGCCAGCAGCTTTCCCGAGACAGGGGTAGGAGAGACCCAGTACTTC. Based on the CDR3 plus reference TRBV5-6 and TRBJ2-5, the full variable domain is DAGVTQSPTHLIKTRGQQVTLRCSPKSGHDTVSWYQQALGQGPQFIFQYYEEEERQRGNFPDRFSGHQFPNYSSELNVNALLLGDSALYLCASSFPETGVGETQYFGPGTRLLVL.

The chain is built from TRBV2 and TRBJ2-7; perhaps TRBD2 as D (6 bases). V shed 7 bases and J shed 2 bases, with 12 bases lying between them. This CDR3 has 13 residues. Germline CDR1 reads SNHLY; CDR2 reads FYNNEI. CDR3 residues: CASKEGPTYEQYF. DNA for the CDR3: TGTGCCAGCAAGGAGGGCCCCACCTACGAGCAGTACTTC.